This record concerns one T cell receptor beta chain sequence. The data belong to a study of T cells after somatic rescue of genetic block. Data came from immunoSEQ multiplex PCR; TCRdb stores just in-frame clones and leaves some out. The sample includes 70,000 to 95,000 clones, just under 90% of them seen just once. The CDR3 contains 16 residues. V was trimmed by 1 base and J by 7 bases, leaving 16 bases between them. Germline lookup yields CDR1 MDHEN and CDR2 SYDVKM. The chain recombines TRBV28 with TRBJ2-2, with D perhaps matching TRBD2 (5 bases). The sequence was collected from a woman between 18 and 29 years old. Sample: peripheral blood mononuclear cells (PBMCs). The CDR3 sequence: CASSLSSGGLGGELFF. Here the CDR3 DNA reads TGTGCCAGCAGTTTATCAAGCGGAGGCCTGGGCGGGGAGCTGTTTTTT.